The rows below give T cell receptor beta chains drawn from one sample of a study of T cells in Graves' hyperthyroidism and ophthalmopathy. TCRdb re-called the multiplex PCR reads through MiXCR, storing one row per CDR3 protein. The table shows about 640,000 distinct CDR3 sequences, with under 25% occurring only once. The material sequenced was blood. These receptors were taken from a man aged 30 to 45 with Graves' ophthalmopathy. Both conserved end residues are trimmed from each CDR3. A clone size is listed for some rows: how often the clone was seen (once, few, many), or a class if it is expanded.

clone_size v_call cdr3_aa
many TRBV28 ASSLSAGTSPGELF
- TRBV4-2 ASSQARGGAGTDTQY
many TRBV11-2 ASSSDGLAHTQY
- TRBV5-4 ASSLYGQETQY
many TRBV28 ASTHRGKGDSNQPQH
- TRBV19 AGWNVYNEQF
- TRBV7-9 AAGTSGPQVSTDTQY
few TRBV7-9 ASRPEGGSGGREKLF
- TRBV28 ASSSSPRGRGHT
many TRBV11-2 ASSLGTEINYGYT
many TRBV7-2 ASSLRSHEQF
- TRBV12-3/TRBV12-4 ASSLVRSSGYT
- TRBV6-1 ASSVSGGSSPLH
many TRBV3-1 ASSQGTSGANEQF
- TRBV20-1 SASPGGADTQY
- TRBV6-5 ASSYRDRDPQPQH
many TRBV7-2 ASSLVLQPHGYGYT
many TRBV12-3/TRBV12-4 ASSPRGLVDNYGYT
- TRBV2 ASSGDSSSSYNEQF
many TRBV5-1 ASSLGKSTDTQY
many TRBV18 ASSPRDGEPQH
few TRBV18 ASSPGTLGTGELF
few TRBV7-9 ASSSRLAGRDEQF
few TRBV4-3 ASSQDSFPTNEKLF
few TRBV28 ASSSSRTSGIEQY
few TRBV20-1 SVPGPGGETQY
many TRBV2 ASSEAGVLGYGYT
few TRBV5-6 ASSGQGLDTQY
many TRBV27 ASRVAGEQF
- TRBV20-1 SARDGSWSYEQY
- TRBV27 ASSYRNIQY
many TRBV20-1 SASVAGVRETQY
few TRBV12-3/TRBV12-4 ASSRRLAGGVGNEQF
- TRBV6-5 ASSYPGTGGSGELF
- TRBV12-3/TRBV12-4 ASSSGTGVHQLQH
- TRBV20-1 SARDGGMNTGELF
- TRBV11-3 ASSFTAGIGNQPQH
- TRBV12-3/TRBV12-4 ASSQRAAGELF
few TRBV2 ASSGEGYNSPLH
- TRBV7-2 ASRPPGLYTDTQY
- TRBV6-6 ASSYSSKGELF
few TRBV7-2 ASSPTTGSRAYEQY
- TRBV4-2 ASSHRRVDYEQY
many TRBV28 ASSLQGREQY
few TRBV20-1 SAREAIRENSYEQY
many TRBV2 ASRRENTGELF
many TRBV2 ASLWGETQY
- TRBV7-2 ASSPSESYGYT
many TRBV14 ASSLSFVREKLF
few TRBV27 ASRGQGRSGANVLT
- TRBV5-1 ASSLDREHSYEQY
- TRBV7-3 ASSQSVTGGTQY
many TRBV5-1 ASSPDRGEPDTQY
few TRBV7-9 ASSGRQAQGTDTQY
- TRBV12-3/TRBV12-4 ASSLTGGEKLF
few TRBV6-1 ASRETLEETQY
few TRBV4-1 ASSQGHPNTEAF
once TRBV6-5 TSSYSSSNNEKLF